Below, 8 T cell receptor beta chains from the same sample are listed, as sequenced in a study of blood T cell repertoires in COVID-19. Using immunoSEQ multiplex PCR, the repertoire was profiled, and TCRdb retains in-frame clones only, with some absent. The data contain about 210,000 clones, under 90% of them seen just once; the ten biggest clones take up 8% to 9%. Sequences were obtained from PBMCs or T cells enriched from blood (not recorded which). The source of these receptors is a woman in her forties or fifties with acute COVID-19.

Only a few counts were recorded for this clone. The rearrangement links TRBV6-5 to TRBJ1-1, with 9 bases fitting TRBD1. This CDR3 has 15 residues. CDR1 MNHEY and CDR2 SVGAGI come from the germline V gene. V trimming: 7 bases; J trimming: 4 bases; junction bases outside the gene matches: 10. CDR3 in amino acids: CASNKGTTGGTEAFF. CDR3 DNA sequence: TGTGCCAGCAATAAGGGAACGACAGGGGGCACTGAAGCTTTCTTT.

This chain links TRBV10-3 with TRBJ2-3, with 10 nucleotides matching TRBD2. The V gene's germline CDR1 is ENHRY and CDR2 SYGVKD. The CDR3 runs 17 residues. Germline trimming cut 0 bases from V and 6 bases from J; bases unmatched to any gene: 9. CDR3 amino acids: CAISESKRGGLGDTQYF. CDR3 DNA sequence: TGTGCCATCAGTGAGTCGAAGCGGGGGGGCCTAGGGGATACGCAGTATTTT.

The CDR3 spells CASSLGGPRTGELFF. The CDR3 coding sequence is TGCGCCAGCAGCTTGGGGGGGCCCAGGACCGGGGAGCTGTTTTTT. This rearrangement joins TRBV5-1 to TRBJ2-2; the D gene is possibly TRBD1 (6 bases). V lost 0 bases and J lost 5, with 11 bases in between. Germline V gives CDR1 SGHRS, CDR2 YFSETQ. The CDR3 runs to 15 residues.

The chain recombines TRBV5-1 with TRBJ1-4; no definite D call. Germline CDR1 is SGHRS and CDR2 is YFSETQ. The CDR3 has 16 amino acids. Trimming left V 0 bases short and J 7 bases short, with 16 bases between. The CDR3 sequence is CASSLAEEALGEKLFF. DNA of the CDR3: TGCGCCAGCAGCTTGGCCGAAGAGGCTCTGGGTGAAAAACTGTTTTTT.

The chain combines TRBV15 with TRBJ1-4; TRBD1 is a possible D gene (6 bases). Trimming pared 7 bases from V and 0 bases from J, leaving 12 bases between. CDR3 length equals 15 residues. Germline V CDR1 and CDR2: LNHNV, YYDKDF (reference sequence). This CDR3 reads CATTGTQATNEKLFF. CDR3 sequence (DNA): TGTGCCACCACCGGGACACAAGCAACTAATGAAAAACTGTTTTTT.

The chain joins TRBV5-1 to TRBJ2-3, with 8 bases matching TRBD2. Germline V lookup: CDR1 SGHRS, CDR2 YFSETQ. CDR3 length: 16 residues. Unmatched junction bases numbered 12, after V lost 7 bases and J lost 2 bases. Here the CDR3 reads CASGLSAGVPTDTQYF. The CDR3 coding sequence is TGCGCCAGCGGACTCTCAGCGGGAGTTCCCACAGATACGCAGTATTTT.

The chain carries TRBV6-5 and TRBJ1-2; weak D call: TRBD1 (5 bases). Germline CDR1 is MNHEY and CDR2 is SVGAGI. This CDR3 spans 13 amino acids. V lost 0 bases to trimming and J lost 6 bases, with 8 bases between them. This CDR3 reads CASSYSQGDGYTF. CDR3 nucleotide sequence: TGTGCCAGCAGTTACTCTCAGGGTGATGGCTACACCTTC.

The V gene is TRBV7-2, the J gene TRBJ2-1; tentatively, D is TRBD2 (5 bases). Trimming stripped 4 bases from V and 7 bases from J, with 17 bases between. The CDR3 is 15 residues long. Germline V lookup: CDR1 SGHTA, CDR2 FQGNSA. Here the CDR3 reads CASSWTSRRVNEQFF. As DNA, the CDR3 is TGTGCCAGCAGCTGGACTTCGAGAAGAGTGAATGAGCAGTTCTTC.